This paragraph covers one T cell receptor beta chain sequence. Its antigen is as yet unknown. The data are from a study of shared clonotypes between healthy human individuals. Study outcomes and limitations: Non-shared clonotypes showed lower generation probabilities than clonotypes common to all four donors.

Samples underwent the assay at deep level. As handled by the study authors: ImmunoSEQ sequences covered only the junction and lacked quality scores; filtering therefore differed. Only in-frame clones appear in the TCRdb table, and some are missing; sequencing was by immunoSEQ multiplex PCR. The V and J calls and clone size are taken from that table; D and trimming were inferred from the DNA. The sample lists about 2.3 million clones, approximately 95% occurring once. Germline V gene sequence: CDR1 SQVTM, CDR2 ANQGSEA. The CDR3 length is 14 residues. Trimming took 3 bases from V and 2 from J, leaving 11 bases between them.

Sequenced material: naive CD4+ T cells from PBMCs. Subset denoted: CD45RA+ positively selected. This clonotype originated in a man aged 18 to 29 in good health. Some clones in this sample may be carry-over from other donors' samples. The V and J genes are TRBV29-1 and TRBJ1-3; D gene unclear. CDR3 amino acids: CSVDAQVAGNTIYF. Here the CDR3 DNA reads TGCAGCGTTGATGCGCAGGTAGCTGGAAACACCATATATTTT.